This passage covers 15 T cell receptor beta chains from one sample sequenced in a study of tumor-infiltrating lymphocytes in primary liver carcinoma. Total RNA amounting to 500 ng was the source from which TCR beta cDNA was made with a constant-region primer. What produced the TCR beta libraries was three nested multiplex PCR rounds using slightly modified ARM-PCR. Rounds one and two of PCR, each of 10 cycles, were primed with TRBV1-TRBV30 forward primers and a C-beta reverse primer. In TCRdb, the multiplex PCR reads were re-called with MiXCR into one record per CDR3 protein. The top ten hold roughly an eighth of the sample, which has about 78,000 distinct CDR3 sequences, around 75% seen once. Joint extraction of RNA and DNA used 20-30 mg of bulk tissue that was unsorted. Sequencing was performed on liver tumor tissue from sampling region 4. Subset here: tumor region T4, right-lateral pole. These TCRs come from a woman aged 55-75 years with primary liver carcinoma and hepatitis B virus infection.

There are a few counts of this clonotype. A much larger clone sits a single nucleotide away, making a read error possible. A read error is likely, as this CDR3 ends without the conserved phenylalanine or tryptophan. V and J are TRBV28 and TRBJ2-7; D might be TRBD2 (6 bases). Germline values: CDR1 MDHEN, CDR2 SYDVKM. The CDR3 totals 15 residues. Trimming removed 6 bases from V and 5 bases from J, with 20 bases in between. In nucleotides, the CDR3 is TGTGCCAGCAGCCAAACCCACGGGGGAGGCAACGAGCAGTACCTC. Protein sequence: CASSQTHGGGNEQYL.

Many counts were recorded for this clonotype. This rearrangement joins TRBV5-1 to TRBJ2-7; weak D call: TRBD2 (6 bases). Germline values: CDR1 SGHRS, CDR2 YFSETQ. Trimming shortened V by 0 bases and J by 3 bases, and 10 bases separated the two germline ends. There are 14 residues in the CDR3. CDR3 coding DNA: TGCGCCAGCAGCTTGGAGGGTAGCGGCTACGAGCAGTACTTC. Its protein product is CASSLEGSGYEQYF.

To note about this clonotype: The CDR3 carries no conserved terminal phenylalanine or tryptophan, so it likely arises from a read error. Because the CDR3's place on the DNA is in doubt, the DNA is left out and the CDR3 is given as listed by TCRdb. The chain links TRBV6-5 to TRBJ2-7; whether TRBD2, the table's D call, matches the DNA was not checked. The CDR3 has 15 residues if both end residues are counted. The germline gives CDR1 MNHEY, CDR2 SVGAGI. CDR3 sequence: CVSSAAAGGYYERYL.

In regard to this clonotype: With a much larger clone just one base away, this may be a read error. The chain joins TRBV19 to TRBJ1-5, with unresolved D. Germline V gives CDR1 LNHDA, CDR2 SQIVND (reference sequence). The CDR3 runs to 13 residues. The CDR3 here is CVSSIMGDQPQHF. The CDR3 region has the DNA TGTGTCAGTAGTATCATGGGAGATCAGCCCCAGCATTTT.

DNA for the CDR3: TGTGCCAGCAGCGCCGCCATGAGCACGGGGAATATTGGCACTGAAGCTTTCTTT. This gives the protein CASSAAMSTGNIGTEAFF. The genes are TRBV6-2 or TRBV6-3 and TRBJ1-1; no reliable D call. V was pared by 6 bases and J by 4 bases, with 27 bases between. The germline V gene encodes CDR1 MNHEY and CDR2 SVGEGT. This CDR3 has 18 residues.

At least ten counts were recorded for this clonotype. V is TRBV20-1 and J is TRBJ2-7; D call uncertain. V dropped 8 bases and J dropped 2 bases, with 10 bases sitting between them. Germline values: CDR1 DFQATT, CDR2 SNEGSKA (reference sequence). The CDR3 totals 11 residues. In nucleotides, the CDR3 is TGCAGTACCCCTGGGGCCTACGAGCAGTACTTC. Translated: CSTPGAYEQYF.

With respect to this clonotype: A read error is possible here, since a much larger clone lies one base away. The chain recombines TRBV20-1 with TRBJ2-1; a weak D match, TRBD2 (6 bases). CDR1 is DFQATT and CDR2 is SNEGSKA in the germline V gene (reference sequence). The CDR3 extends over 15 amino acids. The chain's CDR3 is CCARDTRGGYNEQFF. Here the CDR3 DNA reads TGCTGTGCTAGAGATACGAGGGGAGGCTACAATGAGCAGTTCTTC.

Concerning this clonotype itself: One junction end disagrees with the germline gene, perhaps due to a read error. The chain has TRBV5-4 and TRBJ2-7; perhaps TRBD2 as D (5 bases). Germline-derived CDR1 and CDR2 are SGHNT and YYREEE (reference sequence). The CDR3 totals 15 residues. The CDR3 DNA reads TGTGCCAGCAACTCCACTGGACTTTCGTTAAGCGAGCTGTACTTC. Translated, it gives CASNSTGLSLSELYF.

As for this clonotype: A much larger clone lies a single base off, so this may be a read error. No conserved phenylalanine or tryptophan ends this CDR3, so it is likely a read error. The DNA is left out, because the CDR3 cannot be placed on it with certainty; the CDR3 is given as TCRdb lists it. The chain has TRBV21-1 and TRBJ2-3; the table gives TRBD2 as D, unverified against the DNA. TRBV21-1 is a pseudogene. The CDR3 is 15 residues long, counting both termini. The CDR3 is CASSRPLQGPDTQYI.

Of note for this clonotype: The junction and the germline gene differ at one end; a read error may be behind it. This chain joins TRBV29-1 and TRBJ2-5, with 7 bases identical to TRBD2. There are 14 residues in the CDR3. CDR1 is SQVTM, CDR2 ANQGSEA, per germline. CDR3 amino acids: CSVDGGYGEETQYF. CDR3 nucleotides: TGCAGCGTTGACGGGGGGTATGGAGAAGAGACCCAATACTTC. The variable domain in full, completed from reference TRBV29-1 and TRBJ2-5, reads SAVISQKPSRDICQRGTSLTIQCQVDSQVTMMFWYRQQPGQSLTLIATANQGSEATYESGFVIDKFPISRPNLTFSTLTVSNMSPEDSSIYLCSVDGGYGEETQYFGPGTRLLVL.

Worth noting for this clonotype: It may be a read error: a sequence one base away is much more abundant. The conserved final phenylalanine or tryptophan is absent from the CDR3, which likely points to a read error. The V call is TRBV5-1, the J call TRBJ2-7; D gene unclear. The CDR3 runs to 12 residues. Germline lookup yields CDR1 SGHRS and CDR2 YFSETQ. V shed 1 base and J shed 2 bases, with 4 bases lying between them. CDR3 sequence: CASSLTTYEQYL. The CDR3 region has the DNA TGCGCCAGCAGCTTGACCACCTACGAGCAGTACTTA.

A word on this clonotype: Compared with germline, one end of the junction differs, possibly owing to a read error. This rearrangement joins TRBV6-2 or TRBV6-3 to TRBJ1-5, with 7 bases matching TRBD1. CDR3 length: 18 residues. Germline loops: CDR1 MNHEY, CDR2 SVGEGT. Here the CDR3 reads CVSSYSGGDSPLKQPQHF. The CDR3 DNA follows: TGTGTCAGCAGTTACTCGGGGGGGGACAGCCCCCTCAAACAGCCCCAGCATTTT.

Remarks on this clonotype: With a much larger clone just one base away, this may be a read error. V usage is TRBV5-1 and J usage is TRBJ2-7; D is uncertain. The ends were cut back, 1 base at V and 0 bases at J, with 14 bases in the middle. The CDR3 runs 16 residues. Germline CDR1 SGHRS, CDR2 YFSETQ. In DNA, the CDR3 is TGCGCCAGCAGCTTGCTATCTGGGAACAGCTCCTACGAGCAGTACTTC. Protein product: CASSLLSGNSSYEQYF.

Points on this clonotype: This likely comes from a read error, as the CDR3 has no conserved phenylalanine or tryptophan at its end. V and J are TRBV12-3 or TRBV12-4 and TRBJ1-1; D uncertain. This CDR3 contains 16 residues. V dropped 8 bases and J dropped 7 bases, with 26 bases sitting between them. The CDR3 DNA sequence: TGTGCCAGCGGTGTAGCGCGGCCCCCTGACGCGGGTGAAGCTTTCTTA. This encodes CASGVARPPDAGEAFL.

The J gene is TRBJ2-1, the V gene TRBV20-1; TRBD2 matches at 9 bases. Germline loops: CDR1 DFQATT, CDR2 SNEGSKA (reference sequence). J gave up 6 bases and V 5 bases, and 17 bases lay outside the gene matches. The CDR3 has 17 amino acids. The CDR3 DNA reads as TGCAGTGCTTTGGTAGCGGGAGACAGATCCCTCCCCAATGAGCAGTTCTTC. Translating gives CSALVAGDRSLPNEQFF.